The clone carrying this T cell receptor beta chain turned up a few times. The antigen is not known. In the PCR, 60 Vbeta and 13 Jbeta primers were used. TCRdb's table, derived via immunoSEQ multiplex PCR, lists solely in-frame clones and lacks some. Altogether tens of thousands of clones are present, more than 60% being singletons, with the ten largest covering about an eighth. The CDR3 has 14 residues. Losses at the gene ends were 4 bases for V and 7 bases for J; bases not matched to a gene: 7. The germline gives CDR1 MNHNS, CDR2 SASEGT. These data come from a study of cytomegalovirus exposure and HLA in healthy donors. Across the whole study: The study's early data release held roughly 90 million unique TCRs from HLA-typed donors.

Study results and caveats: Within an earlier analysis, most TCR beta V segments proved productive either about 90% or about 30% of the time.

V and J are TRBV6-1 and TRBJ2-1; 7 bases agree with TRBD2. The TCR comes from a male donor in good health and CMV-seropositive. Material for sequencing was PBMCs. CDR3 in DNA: TGTGCCAGCAGTGGCCTGGCGGGGGTGAATGAGCAGTTCTTC. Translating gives CASSGLAGVNEQFF.